The entry below gives a single TCR beta chain sequence along with its context. Clones were sequenced by immunoSEQ multiplex PCR, and TCRdb holds only the in-frame ones, with some missing. The sample lists around 190,000 clones, around 83% seen once, with roughly 3.2% in the top ten. The CDR3 covers 15 residues. Germline trimming cut 3 bases from V and 4 bases from J; bases unmatched to any gene: 5. CDR1 is MNHNS and CDR2 is SASEGT in the germline V gene. This record belongs to a study of blood T cell repertoires in COVID-19. As for the study in general: Whether acute or convalescent, the COVID-19 samples came from the United States, Italy and Spain.

Participants' reported clinical history set cohort assignment. Sequenced material: PBMCs or T cells enriched from blood (not recorded which). The source of this sequence is a woman in her twenties or thirties who had been exposed to COVID-19. The rearrangement joins TRBV6-1 to TRBJ2-3; 9 nucleotides align to TRBD2. CDR3 nucleotides: TGTGCCAGCAGTGATTTGCGGGGGGGTGCAGATACGCAGTATTTT. Translation gives CASSDLRGGADTQYF.